Listed below are T cell receptor beta chains from one sample, sequenced in a study of cytomegalovirus exposure and HLA in healthy donors. Here immunoSEQ multiplex PCR was the method, and the copy in TCRdb shows in-frame clones only, minus some. The table lists some 100,000 clones, 65% to 80% of them singletons, with 1.9% in the top ten. Sequencing was carried out using PBMCs. These receptor sequences come from a woman aged 40 to 50 in good health and CMV-seronegative. The CDR3 runs from the conserved cysteine through the conserved F or W. A D gene is named only where the DNA matches it firmly. Not all rows give a size; the values are once, few, many and, for expanded clones, a class.

NA	TRBJ2-2	TRBV4-2	TRBD2	CASSQDPAGGRGELFF	TGTGCCAGCAGCCAAGATCCAGCGGGGGGGCGTGGGGAGCTGTTTTTT
NA	TRBJ1-2	TRBV28	TRBD1	CASRTTGTGTGGYTF	TGTGCCAGCAGGACAACCGGGACAGGAACCGGGGGCTACACCTTC
NA	TRBJ2-1	TRBV5-4	TRBD1	CASSSGQGLNEQFF	TGTGCCAGCAGCTCCGGACAGGGGTTGAATGAGCAGTTCTTC
NA	TRBJ1-4	TRBV5-1	NA	CASSLNPGGSNEKLFF	TGCGCCAGCAGCTTGAACCCCGGAGGTTCTAATGAAAAACTGTTTTTT
NA	TRBJ2-7	TRBV7-2	NA	CASSSQSSRYEQYF	TGTGCCAGCAGCTCGCAGTCATCACGATACGAGCAGTACTTC
NA	TRBJ2-7	TRBV13	TRBD1	CASSPPVGRQGHLYF	TGTGCCAGCAGCCCGCCAGTGGGGCGACAGGGACACCTGTACTTC
NA	TRBJ1-5	TRBV27	NA	CASSLWRGGQPQHF	TGTGCCAGCAGTTTATGGCGGGGTGGTCAGCCCCAGCATTTT
NA	TRBJ1-3	TRBV2	NA	CASSDTAGNTIYF	TGTGCCAGCAGTGATACGGCTGGAAACACCATATATTTT
NA	TRBJ2-5	TRBV6-1	TRBD2	CASSVLAGGMETQYF	TGTGCCAGCAGTGTACTAGCGGGGGGAATGGAGACCCAGTACTTC
NA	TRBJ2-2	TRBV7-3	TRBD2	CASSLIGLAGTNTGELFF	TGTGCCAGCAGCTTAATTGGCCTAGCGGGGACCAACACCGGGGAGCTGTTTTTT
NA	TRBJ2-7	TRBV19	TRBD1	CATSGQAVDEQYF	TGTGCCACGTCGGGACAGGCGGTGGACGAGCAGTACTTC
NA	TRBJ1-3	TRBV19	NA	CASNGFSGNTIYF	TGTGCCAGTAACGGGTTTTCTGGAAACACCATATATTTT
few	TRBJ1-2	TRBV19	TRBD1	CASSAGQRIYGYTF	TGTGCCAGTAGTGCGGGACAGCGAATCTATGGCTACACCTTC
NA	TRBJ2-1	TRBV6-5	TRBD2	CASSFSSGGYNEQFF	TGTGCCAGCAGTTTTTCTAGCGGGGGCTACAATGAGCAGTTCTTC
NA	TRBJ1-1	TRBV7-9	NA	CASSLNQGNTEAFF	TGTGCCAGCAGCTTAAATCAGGGGAACACTGAAGCTTTCTTT
few	TRBJ2-1	TRBV5-8	TRBD1	CASSHATGTGWHEQFF	TGTGCCAGCAGCCACGCAACCGGGACAGGGTGGCATGAGCAGTTCTTC
NA	TRBJ1-1	TRBV27	NA	CASSVWRGAEAFF	TGTGCCAGCAGTGTTTGGCGCGGAGCTGAAGCTTTCTTT
once	TRBJ2-3	TRBV2	TRBD1	CASSVGTGSTDTQYF	TGTGCCAGCAGTGTAGGGACAGGGAGCACAGATACGCAGTATTTT
NA	TRBJ2-7	TRBV27	TRBD2	CASSFPSGDYEQYF	TGCGCCAGCAGTTTCCCTAGCGGCGATTACGAGCAGTACTTC
NA	TRBJ2-1	TRBV20-1	TRBD2	CSARGLGEQFF	TGCAGTGCTAGGGGACTAGGTGAGCAGTTCTTC
NA	TRBJ2-5	TRBV5-5	NA	CASSLNAGSIPETQYF	TGTGCCAGCAGCTTGAATGCAGGGTCCATTCCCGAGACCCAGTACTTC
NA	TRBJ2-5	TRBV9	NA	CASSVSRGSSGPQETQYF	TGTGCCAGCAGCGTGTCCAGGGGGTCTAGCGGGCCCCAAGAGACCCAGTACTTC
once	TRBJ1-4	TRBV6-5	NA	CATHRGGLDEKLFF	TGTGCCACCCACCGGGGGGGGCTGGATGAAAAACTGTTTTTT
NA	TRBJ2-7	TRBV4-2	NA	CASSQEGLAPSSYEQYF	TGTGCCAGCAGCCAAGAGGGGCTAGCGCCGAGCTCCTACGAGCAGTACTTC
few	TRBJ2-7	TRBV10-3	TRBD1	CAISGSPGQGLHEQYF	TGTGCCATCAGTGGCAGTCCGGGACAGGGGCTGCACGAGCAGTACTTC
NA	TRBJ1-1	TRBV7-2	TRBD1	CASSRQGYTEAFF	TGTGCCAGCAGCCGACAGGGGTACACTGAAGCTTTCTTT
NA	TRBJ2-3	TRBV5-1	NA	CASREADTQYF	TGCGCCAGCAGGGAGGCAGATACGCAGTATTTT
NA	TRBJ2-1	TRBV11-2	TRBD2	CASSLAGGIGYNEQFF	TGTGCCAGCAGCTTGGCGGGGGGGATAGGCTACAATGAGCAGTTCTTC
NA	TRBJ2-7	TRBV19	NA	CASSIVHLEGLHEQYF	TGTGCCAGTAGTATTGTGCATTTAGAGGGCCTCCACGAGCAGTACTTC
once	TRBJ2-3	TRBV29-1	TRBD2	CSSRAGGITDTQYF	TGCAGCTCGCGAGCGGGGGGTATTACAGATACGCAGTATTTT
NA	TRBJ2-1	TRBV5-1	NA	CASSLEPSQQFNEQFF	TGCGCCAGCAGCTTGGAACCAAGCCAACAGTTCAATGAGCAGTTCTTC
NA	TRBJ2-5	TRBV27	TRBD2	CASRSTGWLAGRETQYF	TGTGCCAGCAGATCTACAGGGTGGCTAGCGGGACGAGAGACCCAGTACTTC
NA	TRBJ1-6	TRBV6-5	TRBD1	CASSYQNRGVNSPLHF	TGTGCCAGCAGTTACCAAAACAGGGGGGTTAATTCACCCCTCCACTTT
NA	TRBJ1-3	TRBV6-5	TRBD1	CASSRGQVSGNTIYF	TGTGCCAGCAGCAGAGGACAGGTCTCTGGAAACACCATATATTTT
NA	TRBJ2-7	TRBV19	TRBD1	CASSTPGTGINEQYF	TGTGCCAGTAGTACCCCCGGGACAGGGATTAACGAGCAGTACTTC
few	TRBJ1-2	TRBV4-3	TRBD1	CASSQYDRGSYGYTF	TGCGCCAGCAGCCAATACGACAGGGGAAGTTATGGCTACACCTTC
NA	TRBJ2-7	TRBV9	NA	CASSVGQDPYEQYF	TGTGCCAGCAGCGTAGGGCAGGATCCCTACGAGCAGTACTTC
NA	TRBJ2-1	TRBV18	NA	CASSQNQRDEQFF	TGTGCCAGCTCCCAAAACCAGCGTGATGAGCAGTTCTTC
NA	TRBJ2-7	TRBV19	TRBD1	CASSIEGQGVYEQYF	TGTGCCAGTAGTATAGAGGGACAGGGAGTTTACGAGCAGTACTTC
NA	TRBJ2-2	TRBV4-2	TRBD2	CASSQGGGANTGELFF	TGTGCCAGCAGCCAAGGCGGGGGGGCGAACACCGGGGAGCTGTTTTTT
few	TRBJ2-7	TRBV13	TRBD2	CASSPGTTRYEQYF	TGTGCCAGCAGCCCGGGGACTACCCGCTACGAGCAGTACTTC
NA	TRBJ2-7	TRBV25-1	TRBD2	CASSLSSGRPPYEQYF	TGTGCCAGCAGTTTGAGTAGCGGGAGACCCCCCTACGAGCAGTACTTC
NA	TRBJ2-1	TRBV5-1	TRBD2	CASASLAGEANEQFF	TGCGCCAGCGCTTCCCTAGCGGGAGAAGCCAATGAGCAGTTCTTC
few	TRBJ2-7	TRBV6-4	TRBD2	CASSLGSGGAFSYEQYF	TGTGCCAGCAGTCTGGGTAGCGGGGGGGCTTTCTCCTACGAGCAGTACTTC
NA	TRBJ1-2	TRBV29-1	NA	CSVERVDYGYTF	TGCAGCGTTGAGCGGGTGGACTATGGCTACACCTTC
NA	TRBJ2-7	TRBV19	TRBD1	CASSRSTTGGAGYEQYF	TGTGCCAGTAGCCGAAGCACCACAGGGGGCGCGGGCTACGAGCAGTACTTC
NA	TRBJ1-3	TRBV7-9	NA	CASSYGQSSSGNTIYF	TGTGCCAGCAGCTATGGACAGTCCTCCTCTGGAAACACCATATATTTT
NA	TRBJ2-7	TRBV14	NA	CASSQGSGLEQYF	TGTGCCAGCAGCCAAGGGTCTGGGCTCGAGCAGTACTTC
few	TRBJ2-5	TRBV7-8	TRBD2	CASSLVGGREYQETQYF	TGTGCCAGCAGCTTAGTAGGCGGGAGAGAGTACCAAGAGACCCAGTACTTC
NA	TRBJ2-7	TRBV5-4	NA	CASSLGQYEQYF	TGTGCCAGCAGCTTGGGGCAGTACGAGCAGTACTTC
NA	TRBJ1-3	TRBV7-9	NA	CASSLATDSGNTIYF	TGTGCCAGCAGCTTAGCCACAGACTCTGGAAACACCATATATTTT
NA	TRBJ1-5	TRBV18	NA	CASSPQEYQPQHF	TGTGCCAGCTCACCACAGGAGTATCAGCCCCAGCATTTT
few	TRBJ2-7	TRBV30	NA	CAWSAQEYEQYF	TGTGCCTGGAGTGCCCAGGAATACGAGCAGTACTTC
NA	TRBJ2-4	TRBV10-3	TRBD1	CASGQGYIQYF	TGTGCCAGTGGACAGGGATACATTCAGTACTTC
few	TRBJ2-5	TRBV15	TRBD2	CATSRDYQETQYF	TGTGCCACCAGCCGGGACTATCAAGAGACCCAGTACTTC
NA	TRBJ1-5	TRBV5-1	NA	CASSLGGSSNQPQHF	TGCGCCAGCAGCTTGGGCGGGTCTAGCAATCAGCCCCAGCATTTT
NA	TRBJ2-3	TRBV2	NA	CASSVLGTSTDTQYF	TGTGCCAGCAGTGTTTTGGGGACTAGCACAGATACGCAGTATTTT
few	TRBJ1-2	TRBV30	NA	CAWNERPSGGYTF	TGTGCCTGGAACGAACGGCCCTCCGGGGGCTACACCTTC
once	TRBJ2-2	TRBV7-9	TRBD1	CASSSRGQSTGELFF	TGTGCCAGCAGCTCCAGGGGGCAGTCGACCGGGGAGCTGTTTTTT